This T cell receptor (beta chain) was observed in a study of identical twins. This CDR3 is 15 amino acids long. CDR1 is SGHAT, CDR2 FQNNGV, per germline. Trimming at V came to 6 bases and at J to 0 bases, leaving 3 bases not matched to a gene. Using its own MiXCR run on the 5' RACE reads, TCRdb lists one record per CDR3 protein. Counted here are some 660,000 distinct CDR3 sequences, 8.6% occurring once; the ten biggest clones make up around 0.98%. Another study also made use of these data, one on yellow fever vaccine responses in identical twins.

This TCR came from a woman in her late teens or twenties in good health. The chain has TRBV11-2 and TRBJ1-4; 8 bases line up with TRBD1. The material sequenced was PBMCs. CDR3: CASRKDRATNEKLFF. DNA for the CDR3: TGTGCCAGCAGGAAGGACAGGGCAACTAATGAAAAACTGTTTTTT.